This TCR beta chain emerged from a study of blood T cell repertoires in COVID-19. Study as a whole: Spain, Italy and the United States supplied samples that represented acute and convalescent COVID-19. Sources were T cells, B-cell-depleted T cells, or PBMCs; the material itself was cDNA or gDNA.

Original handling: For nucleated cells, counts were estimated from reference gene primer amplification. Assay used: immunoSEQ multiplex PCR; TCRdb lists only in-frame clones, some missing. Clone size and the V and J calls come from that table; the DNA yielded D and trimming. The sample shows about 230,000 clones, roughly 84% of them seen only once. Germline CDR1 LNHDA, CDR2 SQIVND (reference sequence). The ends lost 6 bases at V and 2 bases at J; junction bases unmatched: 6. This CDR3 has 14 amino acids. This TCR was recovered from a woman aged 50 to 60 with acute or convalescent COVID-19. The chain has TRBV19 and TRBJ1-2, with 7 bases that match TRBD1. Input material: peripheral blood. CDR3 nucleotide sequence: TGTGCCAGTAGCAGGACAGGAGGAAACTATGGCTACACCTTC. Its translation is CASSRTGGNYGYTF.